This T cell receptor (beta chain) was sequenced for a study of Ad26.COV2.S vaccination and SARS-CoV-2 variants. Treatment of the sample: around 19 received Ad26.COV2.S at low or high dose, single or two shots; 5 received placebo; per-sample allocation not given. Day 63 after the first injection of vaccine or placebo was the sampling time. Study outcomes and limitations: The placebo group had lower spike-specific TCR breadth than the vaccine recipients did. Vaccinees reportedly had broad spike-specific CD8+ and CD4+ T cell responses.

Libraries were prepared by immunoSEQ multiplex PCR; TCRdb keeps only in-frame clonotypes and omits some of them. The sample has about 680,000 clones, roughly nine tenths seen once. As regards this clone: What it recognizes is unknown.

This specimen was peripheral blood, taken in a trial of Ad26.COV2.S vaccine versus placebo. This TCR came from a person aged 18-65 years who received the Ad26.COV2.S COVID-19 vaccine or a placebo.

The CDR3 reads CSVDKAGWRETQYF. Written as DNA, the CDR3 is TGCAGCGTTGATAAGGCGGGATGGAGAGAGACCCAGTACTTC. This chain joins TRBV29-1 and TRBJ2-5; maybe TRBD2 (6 bases). V lost 3 bases, J lost 4 bases, and 15 bases lay in between. The CDR3 runs 14 residues. CDR1 SQVTM and CDR2 ANQGSEA come from the germline V gene.